This TCR beta chain originates from a study of blood T cell repertoires in COVID-19. In the authors' methods: The assay estimated nucleated cells by amplifying reference gene primers. Sequencing was performed with immunoSEQ multiplex PCR; in TCRdb, only in-frame clones are kept and a portion is missing. V, J and clone size are those of that table, while D and trimming were read from the DNA. The table has hundreds of thousands of clones, approximately 90% seen once. The ends lost 5 bases at V and 5 bases at J; junction bases unmatched: 9. The CDR3 is 15 residues long. Germline-derived CDR1 and CDR2 are SEHNR and FQNEAQ (reference sequence). Before being deemed recovered, Cohort 3 donors had two negative PCRs, clearance, or symptom resolution.

The TCR sequence derives from a man between 25 and 39 years old who had recovered from COVID-19. Sequences were obtained from PBMCs or T cells enriched from blood (not recorded which). The chain couples TRBV7-9 to TRBJ2-3; 8 bases align to TRBD1. In DNA, the CDR3 is TGTGCCAGCAGCCCCGGACAGGGCATAGTAGATACGCAGTATTTT. This sequence encodes CASSPGQGIVDTQYF. Looking up the rest from reference TRBV7-9 and TRBJ2-3 gives the full variable domain: DTGVSQNPRHKITKRGQNVTFRCDPISEHNRLYWYRQTLGQGPEFLTYFQNEAQLEKSRLLSDRFSAERPKGSFSTLEIQRTEQGDSAMYLCASSPGQGIVDTQYFGPGTRLTVL.